One T cell receptor (beta chain) is described in this entry. This entry comes from a study of blood T cell repertoires in COVID-19. Study in general: There were acute and convalescent COVID-19 samples, and they came from the United States, Italy and Spain. The analysed material was cDNA or gDNA that came from T cells, B-cell-depleted T cells, or PBMCs.

Under the authors' procedure: The authors estimated nucleated cell counts from reference gene primer amplification. Sequencing was performed with immunoSEQ multiplex PCR; in TCRdb, only in-frame clones are kept and a portion is missing. D and trimming were read from the DNA, whereas the V and J calls and clone size are those reported in that table. The repertoire includes 180,000 or so clones, 80% to 90% of them detected once, and about 3.3% sits in the top ten. The sample taken for sequencing was peripheral blood. The receptor comes from a man aged 55-75 years with acute or convalescent COVID-19.

The CDR3 DNA is TGTGCCAGCTCTGTAGCGGGGCATAAGGCCTACGAGCAGTACTTC. This sequence encodes CASSVAGHKAYEQYF. The chain combines TRBV7-9 with TRBJ2-7; 8 bases are a match to TRBD2. CDR1 SEHNR and CDR2 FQNEAQ come from the germline V gene (reference sequence). The CDR3 totals 15 residues. The V gene end was trimmed by 8 bases and the J gene end by 2 bases; junction bases not matched to a gene: 11.